Below are 10 T cell receptor beta chains sequenced from a single sample in a study of blood T cell repertoires in COVID-19. Some clones are missing from TCRdb's copy, which holds only in-frame ones; the method was immunoSEQ multiplex PCR. Here the sample spans 300,000 to 350,000 clones, nearly 90% being singletons. The specimen was PBMCs or T cells enriched from blood (not recorded which). The receptors come from a woman under 30 with acute COVID-19.

In DNA, the CDR3 is TGCAGCGTTGCCGGGACAGGGGGCTCGGATGGCTACACCTTC. Protein sequence: CSVAGTGGSDGYTF. The chain employs TRBV29-1 and TRBJ1-2, with TRBD1 matching 12 bases. CDR1 and CDR2 from the germline V gene are SQVTM and ANQGSEA. The CDR3 covers 14 residues. V lost 4 bases to trimming and J lost 6 bases; unmatched junction nucleotides: 6.

The gene calls are TRBV3-1 (or the pseudogene TRBV3-2) and TRBJ1-1; D is undetermined. The CDR3 contains 14 residues. Germline V gene sequence: CDR1 LGHDT, CDR2 YNNKEL (reference sequence). Deletions cut 1 base from V and 4 bases from J, with 10 bases between. CDR3 in amino acids: CASSQAGSGTEAFF. Here the CDR3 DNA reads TGTGCCAGCAGCCAAGCGGGAAGTGGCACTGAAGCTTTCTTT.

This chain joins TRBV5-8 and TRBJ1-5; 8 bases fit TRBD1. The CDR3 length is 15 residues. V lost 4 bases, J lost 3 bases, and 6 bases stayed unmatched. Germline CDR1 SGHTS, CDR2 YDEGEE. CDR3 residues: CASSAGTGFNQPQHF. CDR3 coding DNA: TGTGCCAGCAGCGCCGGGACAGGATTCAATCAGCCCCAGCATTTT.

The gene calls are TRBV7-3 and TRBJ2-1; D not resolved. Trimming took 5 bases from V and 0 from J, leaving 11 bases between them. Germline values: CDR1 SGHTA, CDR2 FQGTGA. The CDR3 runs 15 residues. The CDR3 DNA is TGTGCCAGCAGCCTTGAATCGAGCTCCTACAATGAGCAGTTCTTC. It yields the protein CASSLESSSYNEQFF. Looking up the rest from reference TRBV7-3 and TRBJ2-1 gives the full variable domain: GAGVSQTPSNKVTEKGKYVELRCDPISGHTALYWYRQSLGQGPEFLIYFQGTGAADDSGLPNDRFFAVRPEGSVSTLKIQRTERGDSAVYLCASSLESSSYNEQFFGPGTRLTVL.

With respect to this clone: The junction departs from germline at one end; a sequencing error may be responsible. The chain joins TRBV27 to TRBJ2-6; D gene ambiguous. The CDR3 spans 15 residues. The germline gives CDR1 MNHEY, CDR2 SMNVEV (reference sequence). As DNA, the CDR3 is TGTGCCAGCAGATTATACAGCTCTGGGGCCAACGTCCTGACTTTC. This codes for CASRLYSSGANVLTF.

The chain links TRBV28 to TRBJ1-1, with 9 positions matching TRBD1. The V segment lost 2 bases and the J segment 5 bases; nucleotides outside the gene matches: 3. Germline lookup yields CDR1 MDHEN and CDR2 SYDVKM. The CDR3 length is 14 residues. The CDR3 sequence: CASSLTGGATEAFF. In DNA form, the CDR3 reads TGTGCCAGCAGTTTAACAGGGGGCGCGACTGAAGCTTTCTTT.

The chain uses TRBV5-1 and TRBJ2-1, with 7 bases matching TRBD2. Trimming cost V 4 bases and J 9 bases; bases outside gene matches: 7. This CDR3 has 13 residues. Germline-derived CDR1 and CDR2 are SGHRS and YFSETQ. The CDR3 reads CASSLEAGIEQFF. The CDR3 bases are TGCGCCAGCAGCCTCGAAGCGGGAATTGAGCAGTTCTTC. The variable domain in full, with the rest retrieved from reference TRBV5-1 and TRBJ2-1, is KAGVTQTPRYLIKTRGQQVTLSCSPISGHRSVSWYQQTPGQGLQFLFEYFSETQRNKGNFPGRFSGRQFSNSRSEMNVSTLELGDSALYLCASSLEAGIEQFFGPGTRLTVL.

Concerning this clone itself: Distinct nucleotide sequences in the sample also encode this CDR3. J is TRBJ1-2 and V is TRBV28; 11 positions agree with TRBD1. There are 15 residues in the CDR3. J was trimmed by 11 bases and V by 4 bases; bases with no gene match: 12. CDR1 and CDR2 (germline): MDHEN, SYDVKM. The CDR3 reads CASSSSGQGEGGYTF. As DNA, the CDR3 is TGTGCCAGCAGTTCCTCGGGACAGGGGGAGGGAGGTTACACCTTC.

V gene TRBV7-9 combines with J gene TRBJ1-4, with D maybe TRBD1 (5 bases). CDR1 is SEHNR and CDR2 is FQNEAQ in the germline V gene (reference sequence). The ends were cut back, 5 bases at V and 7 bases at J, with 14 bases in the middle. This CDR3 has 14 amino acids. CDR3 residues: CASSPIAGLEKLFF. As DNA, the CDR3 is TGTGCCAGCAGCCCCATTGCGGGACTTGAAAAACTGTTTTTT.

V is TRBV28 and J is TRBJ2-1, with TRBD2 as a possible D gene (5 bases). Germline CDR1 MDHEN, CDR2 SYDVKM. The CDR3 consists of 15 residues. With 6 bases removed from V and 1 base from J, the gap between germline ends came to 13 bases. The CDR3 sequence is CASRGERQSYNEQFF. CDR3 coding DNA: TGTGCCAGCAGGGGAGAAAGGCAGTCCTACAATGAGCAGTTCTTC.